This TCR beta chain appears in the sequencing data of a study of beta chain features in type 1 diabetes. V was clipped by 5 bases and J by 2 bases, with 9 bases between them. The germline CDR1 and CDR2 sequences are LNHNV and YYDKDF (reference sequence). The CDR3 totals 13 residues. Expressed TCRB transcripts were sequenced because the entire RNA isolate underwent reverse transcription. Libraries were prepared by immunoSEQ multiplex PCR; TCRdb keeps only in-frame clonotypes and omits some of them. Altogether about 260,000 clones are present, 55% to 70% being singletons, with the ten largest covering 0.053%.

The sequencing sample was made of naive CD4+ T cells from blood. This TCR was sampled from a man under 40 in good health. The chain couples TRBV15 to TRBJ1-2; D gene uncertain. In nucleotides, the CDR3 is TGTGCCACCAGCCCGGACGAGAACTATGGCTACACCTTC. It encodes CATSPDENYGYTF.